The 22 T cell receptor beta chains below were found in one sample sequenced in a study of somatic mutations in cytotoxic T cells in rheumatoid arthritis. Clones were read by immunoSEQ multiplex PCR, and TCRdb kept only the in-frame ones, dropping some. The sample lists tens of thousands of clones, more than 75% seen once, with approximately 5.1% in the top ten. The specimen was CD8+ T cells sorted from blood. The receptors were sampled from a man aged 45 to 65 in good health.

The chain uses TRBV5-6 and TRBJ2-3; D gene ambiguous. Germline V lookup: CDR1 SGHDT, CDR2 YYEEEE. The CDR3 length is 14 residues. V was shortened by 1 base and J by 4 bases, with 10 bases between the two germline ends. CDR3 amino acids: CASSLTGIPDTQYF. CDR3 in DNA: TGTGCCAGCAGCTTGACTGGGATTCCAGATACGCAGTATTTT.

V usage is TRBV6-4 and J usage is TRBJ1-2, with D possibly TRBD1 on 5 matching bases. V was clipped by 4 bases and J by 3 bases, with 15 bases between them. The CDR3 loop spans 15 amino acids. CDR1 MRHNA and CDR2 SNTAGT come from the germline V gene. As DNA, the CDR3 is TGTGCCAGCAGTGGGAGACAGTCCTTGGACTATGGCTACACCTTC. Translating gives CASSGRQSLDYGYTF.

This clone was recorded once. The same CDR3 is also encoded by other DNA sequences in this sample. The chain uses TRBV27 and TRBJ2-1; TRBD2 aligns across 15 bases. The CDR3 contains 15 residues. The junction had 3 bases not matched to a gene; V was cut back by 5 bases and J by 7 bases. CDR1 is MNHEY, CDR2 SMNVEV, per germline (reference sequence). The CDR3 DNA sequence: TGTGCCAGCAGTCCCGGGACTAGCGGGAGGAATGAGCAGTTCTTC. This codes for CASSPGTSGRNEQFF.

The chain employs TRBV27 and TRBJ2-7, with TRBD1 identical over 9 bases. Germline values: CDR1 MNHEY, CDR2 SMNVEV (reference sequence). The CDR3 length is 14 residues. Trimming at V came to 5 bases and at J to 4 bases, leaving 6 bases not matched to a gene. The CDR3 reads CASSATGGGYEQYF. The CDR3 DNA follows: TGTGCCAGCAGTGCAACAGGGGGCGGGTACGAGCAGTACTTC.

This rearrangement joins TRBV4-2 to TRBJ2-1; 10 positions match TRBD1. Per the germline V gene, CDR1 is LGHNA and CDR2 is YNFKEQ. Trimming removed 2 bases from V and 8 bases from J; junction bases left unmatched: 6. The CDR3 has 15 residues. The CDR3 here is CASSQRTGGNDEQFF. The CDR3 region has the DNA TGTGCCAGCAGCCAAAGGACAGGGGGTAACGATGAGCAGTTCTTC.

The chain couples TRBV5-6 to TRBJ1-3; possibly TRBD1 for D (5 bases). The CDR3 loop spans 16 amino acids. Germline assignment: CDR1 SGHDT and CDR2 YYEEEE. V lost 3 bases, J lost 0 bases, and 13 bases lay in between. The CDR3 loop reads CASSYWDGHSGNTIYF. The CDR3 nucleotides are TGTGCCAGCAGCTACTGGGACGGCCACTCTGGAAACACCATATATTTT.

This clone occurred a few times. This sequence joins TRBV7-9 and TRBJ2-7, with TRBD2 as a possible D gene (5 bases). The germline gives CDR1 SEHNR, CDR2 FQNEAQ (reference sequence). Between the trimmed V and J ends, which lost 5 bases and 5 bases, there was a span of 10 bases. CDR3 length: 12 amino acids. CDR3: CASSQEADEQYF. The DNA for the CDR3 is TGTGCCAGCAGCCAGGAGGCTGACGAGCAGTACTTC.

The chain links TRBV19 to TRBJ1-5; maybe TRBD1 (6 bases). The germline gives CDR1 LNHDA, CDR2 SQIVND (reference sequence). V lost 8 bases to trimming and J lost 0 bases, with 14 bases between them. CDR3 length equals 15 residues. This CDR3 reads CASDGQRFSNQPQHF. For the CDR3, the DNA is TGTGCCAGTGATGGACAGAGGTTTAGCAATCAGCCCCAGCATTTT.

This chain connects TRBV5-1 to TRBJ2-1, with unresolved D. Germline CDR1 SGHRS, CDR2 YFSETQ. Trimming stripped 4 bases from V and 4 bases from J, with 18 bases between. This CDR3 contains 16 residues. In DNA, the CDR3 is TGCGCCAGCAGCCTTCCTACATCCGGTTGGTACAATGAGCAGTTCTTC. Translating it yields CASSLPTSGWYNEQFF.

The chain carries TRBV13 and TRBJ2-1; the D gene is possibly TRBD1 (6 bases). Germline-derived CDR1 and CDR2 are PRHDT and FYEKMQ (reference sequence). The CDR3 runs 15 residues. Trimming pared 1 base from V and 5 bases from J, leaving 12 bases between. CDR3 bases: TGTGCCAGCAGCTTAGTTCCAGGGGCGGACAATGAGCAGTTCTTC. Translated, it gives CASSLVPGADNEQFF.

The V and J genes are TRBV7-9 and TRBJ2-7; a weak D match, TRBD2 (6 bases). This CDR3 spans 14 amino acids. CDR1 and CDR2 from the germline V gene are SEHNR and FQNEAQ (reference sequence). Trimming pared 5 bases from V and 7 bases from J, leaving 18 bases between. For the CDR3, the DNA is TGTGCCAGCAGCCCTGCGGGACGGCCAGAGGAGCAGTACTTC. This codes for CASSPAGRPEEQYF.

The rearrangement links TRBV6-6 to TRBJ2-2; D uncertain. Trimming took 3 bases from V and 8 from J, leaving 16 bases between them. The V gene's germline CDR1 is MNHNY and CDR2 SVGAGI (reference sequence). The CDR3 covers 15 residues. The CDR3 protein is CASSYKDWNSGELFF. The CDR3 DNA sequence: TGTGCCAGCAGTTATAAGGATTGGAACTCGGGGGAGCTGTTTTTT.

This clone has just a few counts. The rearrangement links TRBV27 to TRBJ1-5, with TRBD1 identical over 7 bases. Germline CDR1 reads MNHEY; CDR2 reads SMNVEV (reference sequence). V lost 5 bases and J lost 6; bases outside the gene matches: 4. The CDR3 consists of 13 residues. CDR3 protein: CASSTGEGQPQHF. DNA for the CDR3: TGTGCCAGCAGTACAGGGGAGGGTCAGCCCCAGCATTTT.

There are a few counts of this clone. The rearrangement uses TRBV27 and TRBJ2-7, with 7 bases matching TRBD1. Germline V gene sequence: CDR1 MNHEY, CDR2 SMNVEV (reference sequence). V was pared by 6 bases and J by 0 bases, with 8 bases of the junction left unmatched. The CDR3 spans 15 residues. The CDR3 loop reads CASSNRGHSSYEQYF. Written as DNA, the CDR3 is TGTGCCAGCAGCAACAGGGGCCACAGCTCCTACGAGCAGTACTTC.

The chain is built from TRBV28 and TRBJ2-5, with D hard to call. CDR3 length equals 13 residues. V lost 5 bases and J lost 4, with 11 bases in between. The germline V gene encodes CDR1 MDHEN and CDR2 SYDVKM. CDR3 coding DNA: TGTGCCAGCAGTCCCCCGCCTCGAGAGACCCAGTACTTC. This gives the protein CASSPPPRETQYF.

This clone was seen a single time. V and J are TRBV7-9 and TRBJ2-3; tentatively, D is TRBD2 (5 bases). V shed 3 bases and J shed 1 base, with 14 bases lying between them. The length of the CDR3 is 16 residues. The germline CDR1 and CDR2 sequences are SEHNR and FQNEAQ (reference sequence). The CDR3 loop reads CASSFYGGSRTDTQYF. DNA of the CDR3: TGTGCCAGCAGCTTCTACGGCGGGTCGCGCACAGATACGCAGTATTTT.

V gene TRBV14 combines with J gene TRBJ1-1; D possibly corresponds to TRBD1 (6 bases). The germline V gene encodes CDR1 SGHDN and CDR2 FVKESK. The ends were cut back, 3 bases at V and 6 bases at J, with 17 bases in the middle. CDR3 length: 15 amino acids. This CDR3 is CASSHSGGVKAEAFF. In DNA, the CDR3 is TGTGCCAGCAGCCATAGTGGGGGCGTAAAGGCTGAAGCTTTCTTT. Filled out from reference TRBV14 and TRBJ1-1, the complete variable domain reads EAGVTQFPSHSVIEKGQTVTLRCDPISGHDNLYWYRRVMGKEIKFLLHFVKESKQDESGMPNNRFLAERTGGTYSTLKVQPAELEDSGVYFCASSHSGGVKAEAFFGQGTRLTVV.

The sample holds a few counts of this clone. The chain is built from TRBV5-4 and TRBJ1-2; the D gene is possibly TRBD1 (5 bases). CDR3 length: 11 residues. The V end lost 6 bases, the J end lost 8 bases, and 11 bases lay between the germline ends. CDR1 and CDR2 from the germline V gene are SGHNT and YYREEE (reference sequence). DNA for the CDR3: TGTGCCAGCAAAGGGGCTGTCGGCTACACCTTC. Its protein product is CASKGAVGYTF.

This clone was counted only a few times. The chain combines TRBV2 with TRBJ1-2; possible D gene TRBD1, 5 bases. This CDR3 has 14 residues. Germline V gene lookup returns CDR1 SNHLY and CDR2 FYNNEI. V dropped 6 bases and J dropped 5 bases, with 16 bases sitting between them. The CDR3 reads CASSGDGVRYGYTF. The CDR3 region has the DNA TGTGCCAGCAGCGGGGACGGGGTCAGGTATGGCTACACCTTC.

CDR3 in DNA: TGTGCCAGCAGTCCCGGGACTAGGAGGGAGACCCAGTACTTC. Translation gives CASSPGTRRETQYF. V gene TRBV6-5 combines with J gene TRBJ2-5; 8 positions agree with TRBD2. The CDR3 has 14 residues. V was clipped by 5 bases and J by 5 bases; unmatched bases: 7. The germline V gene encodes CDR1 MNHEY and CDR2 SVGAGI.

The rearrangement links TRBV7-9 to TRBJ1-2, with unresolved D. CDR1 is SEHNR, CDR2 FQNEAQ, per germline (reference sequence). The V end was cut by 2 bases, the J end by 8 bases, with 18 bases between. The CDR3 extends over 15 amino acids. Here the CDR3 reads CASSLFGDGRLGYTF. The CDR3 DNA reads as TGTGCCAGCAGCTTATTCGGTGACGGGCGTTTAGGCTACACCTTC.

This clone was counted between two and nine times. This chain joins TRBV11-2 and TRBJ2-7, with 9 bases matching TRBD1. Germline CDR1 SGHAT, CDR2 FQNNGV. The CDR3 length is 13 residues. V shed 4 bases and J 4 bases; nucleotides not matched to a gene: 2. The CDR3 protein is CASSSGTGYEQYF. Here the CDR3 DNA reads TGTGCCAGCAGCTCCGGGACAGGGTACGAGCAGTACTTC.